This T cell receptor (beta chain) emerged from a study of T-cell memory formation after mild COVID-19. Note on this clonotype: The target antigen is unknown.

V was shortened by 4 bases and J by 11 bases, with 12 bases between the two germline ends. The CDR3 runs to 12 residues. Germline V gene data show CDR1 as SGHTA and CDR2 as FQGNSA. Findings of the study overall: Among CD4+ contracting clones, most were CM and EM, and CD8+ ones EMRA. Whether day 37 second-wave clones are SARS-CoV-2-specific was not confirmed. That cross-reactive memory joined was suggested by some responding clones appearing in pre-infection memory.

In TCRdb, the 5' RACE reads were re-called with MiXCR into one record per CDR3 protein. The table lists fewer than 700,000 distinct CDR3 sequences, more than 15% of them singletons. The TCR was taken from an adult woman who had mild COVID-19 (a few samples of this study predate the infection). Cell type and time point are not known. The sequencing input was PBMCs or a T cell subset sorted from them (not recorded which). This sequence joins TRBV7-2 and TRBJ2-1; tentatively, D is TRBD2 (5 bases). The CDR3 DNA is TGTGCCAGCAGCTGGCTCGGGAACAAGCAGTTCTTC. Translated, it gives CASSWLGNKQFF.